Below, 26 T cell receptor beta chains from the same sample are listed, as sequenced in a study of T cells after yellow fever vaccination. TCRdb fed the 5' RACE reads into MiXCR, producing one record per CDR3 protein. The sample shows fewer than 6,000 distinct CDR3 sequences, about 7.1% of them seen only once. The sequences come from PBMCs, either bulk or a sorted T-cell subset (CD4+, CD8+, memory, or dextramer-sorted; not recorded which), collected 15 days after the yellow fever booster vaccination. The receptors originated from a man aged 25-45 years who received the YFV17D yellow fever vaccine.

By sample share, this clonotype is medium-sized (0.01 to 0.1%). This chain links TRBV5-6 with TRBJ1-3; D gene unclear. The CDR3 is made up of 16 amino acids. Germline V gene data show CDR1 as SGHDT and CDR2 as YYEEEE. The V end lost 2 bases, the J end lost 2 bases, and 14 bases lay between the germline ends. CDR3 amino acids: CASSFPQRGAGNTIYF. The CDR3 bases are TGTGCCAGCAGCTTCCCCCAACGCGGGGCTGGAAACACCATATATTTT. The full variable domain, completed using reference TRBV5-6 and TRBJ1-3, is DAGVTQSPTHLIKTRGQQVTLRCSPKSGHDTVSWYQQALGQGPQFIFQYYEEEERQRGNFPDRFSGHQFPNYSSELNVNALLLGDSALYLCASSFPQRGAGNTIYFGEGSWLTVV.

By frequency in the sample, this clonotype is medium-sized. The chain carries TRBV29-1 and TRBJ1-1, with D possibly TRBD1 on 6 matching bases. The CDR3 runs to 12 residues. V was pared by 4 bases and J by 7 bases, with 13 bases between. Germline V gene lookup returns CDR1 SQVTM and CDR2 ANQGSEA. The CDR3 loop reads CSVGGRGGEAFF. The CDR3, as DNA: TGCAGCGTTGGGGGGAGAGGGGGTGAAGCTTTCTTT.

By sample share, this clonotype is medium-sized. This chain connects TRBV5-4 to TRBJ2-2; D is possibly TRBD1 (6 bases). V was cut by 0 bases and J by 4 bases, with 10 bases left in between. From germline, CDR1 is SGHNT and CDR2 YYREEE (reference sequence). CDR3 length: 15 amino acids. CDR3 sequence reads: CASSLDREFTGELFF. CDR3 sequence (DNA): TGTGCCAGCAGCTTGGACAGGGAGTTCACCGGGGAGCTGTTTTTT.

This clonotype is deemed medium-sized. CDR3 sequence reads: CSARVQGGPPEQYF. The CDR3 DNA reads TGCAGTGCTAGAGTGCAGGGGGGGCCCCCCGAGCAGTACTTC. The J gene is TRBJ2-7, the V gene TRBV20-1; D possibly matches TRBD1 or TRBD2 (7 bases each). Germline V CDR1 and CDR2: DFQATT, SNEGSKA (reference sequence). CDR3 length equals 14 residues. Between the trimmed V and J ends, which lost 1 base and 6 bases, there was a span of 16 bases.

This clonotype is medium-sized. The V call is TRBV7-8, the J call TRBJ2-1; 9 nucleotides match TRBD1. The CDR3 covers 18 residues. Germline V gene lookup returns CDR1 SGHVS and CDR2 FQNEAQ. Losses at the gene ends were 6 bases for V and 7 bases for J; bases not matched to a gene: 19. The CDR3 loop reads CASSSLLSVDRGYNEQFF. CDR3 sequence (DNA): TGTGCCAGCAGTTCTCTACTTTCGGTGGACAGGGGTTATAATGAGCAGTTCTTC.

By share, this clonotype counts as medium-sized (0.01 to 0.1%). The rearrangement links TRBV5-1 to TRBJ2-1; the D gene is possibly TRBD2 (5 bases). V gave up 0 bases and J gave up 6 bases, with 7 bases separating them. The CDR3 contains 13 residues. Per the germline V gene, CDR1 is SGHRS and CDR2 is YFSETQ. CDR3 in DNA: TGCGCCAGCAGCTTGGGACTAACCAATGAGCAGTTCTTC. Residues: CASSLGLTNEQFF. Variable domain in full (rest from reference TRBV5-1 and TRBJ2-1): KAGVTQTPRYLIKTRGQQVTLSCSPISGHRSVSWYQQTPGQGLQFLFEYFSETQRNKGNFPGRFSGRQFSNSRSEMNVSTLELGDSALYLCASSLGLTNEQFFGPGTRLTVL.

By share of the sample, this clonotype is medium-sized (0.01 to 0.1%). This chain joins TRBV4-3 and TRBJ1-1; D is ambiguous. Trimming shortened V by 0 bases and J by 8 bases, and 13 bases separated the two germline ends. Looked up from germline, CDR1 is LGHNA and CDR2 is YSLEER. This CDR3 is built from 14 residues. Here the CDR3 DNA reads TGCGCCAGCAGCCAAGATGGAACGGCTATAGAAGCTTTCTTT. Translated: CASSQDGTAIEAFF.

In its sample, this clonotype ranks as medium-sized. The rearrangement joins TRBV6-7 to TRBJ2-5; 7 bases align to TRBD2. TRBV6-7 is labeled an ORF, and its function is uncertain. CDR3 size: 23 residues. V was clipped by 2 bases and J by 5 bases; unmatched bases: 32. In DNA, the CDR3 is TGTGCCAGCAGTTACCCTCTCTCCAATCCTTCCGGGAGGCCCCATTCCCTCGGGGAGACCCAGTACTTC. This codes for CASSYPLSNPSGRPHSLGETQYF.

Relative to its sample, this clonotype is medium-sized. This sequence joins TRBV4-2 and TRBJ2-1, with 11 bases aligning to TRBD2. CDR3 length: 17 residues. Unmatched junction bases numbered 6, after V lost 0 bases and J lost 5 bases. Per the germline V gene, CDR1 is LGHNA and CDR2 is YNFKEQ. The chain's CDR3 is CASSQELAGVGDNEQFF. The CDR3 DNA sequence: TGTGCCAGCAGCCAAGAACTAGCGGGAGTGGGGGACAATGAGCAGTTCTTC.

This clonotype is categorized as medium-sized. The CDR3: CSAHLARGSYTGELFF. DNA for the CDR3: TGCAGTGCGCACCTCGCTCGGGGCAGTTACACCGGGGAGCTGTTTTTT. V usage is TRBV20-1 and J usage is TRBJ2-2; D could derive from TRBD1 or TRBD2 (5 bases each). The CDR3 loop spans 16 amino acids. The V and J ends lost 6 bases and 3 bases respectively, with 20 bases between them. Per germline, CDR1 DFQATT and CDR2 SNEGSKA (reference sequence).

By share, this clonotype ranks as medium-sized. The CDR3 here is CSAKNYGYTF. Here the CDR3 DNA reads TGCAGTGCTAAAAACTATGGCTACACCTTC. The gene calls are TRBV20-1 and TRBJ1-2; D gene unclear. Trimming removed 4 bases at V and 2 bases at J, with 2 bases between. This CDR3 has 10 residues. Germline CDR1 and CDR2: DFQATT and SNEGSKA (reference sequence).

Relative to its sample, this clonotype is medium-sized. The chain joins TRBV5-1 to TRBJ2-1, with D tentatively TRBD2 (6 bases). CDR1 and CDR2 from the germline V gene are SGHRS and YFSETQ. The CDR3 sequence is 16 residues long. V was cut by 0 bases and J by 5 bases, with 15 bases left in between. The CDR3 coding sequence is TGCGCCAGCAGCTTGGGCTGGAGCGGAGGGGACAATGAGCAGTTCTTC. Its translation is CASSLGWSGGDNEQFF.

By frequency in the sample, this clonotype is medium-sized. V and J are TRBV5-1 and TRBJ2-1; no clear D. V was shortened by 7 bases and J by 1 base, with 12 bases between the two germline ends. The CDR3 has 14 amino acids. The V gene's germline CDR1 is SGHRS and CDR2 YFSETQ. CDR3 sequence reads: CASAAGGSYNEQFF. CDR3 DNA sequence: TGCGCCAGCGCAGCCGGCGGATCCTACAATGAGCAGTTCTTC.

The CDR3 region is CASSLAVAGGPGGELFF. DNA of the CDR3: TGTGCCAGCAGCTTAGCCGTAGCGGGAGGGCCGGGCGGGGAGCTGTTTTTT. The rearrangement joins TRBV7-2 to TRBJ2-2, with 11 bases matching TRBD2. J lost 7 bases, V lost 0 bases, and 7 bases had no gene match. The CDR3 totals 17 residues. The germline gives CDR1 SGHTA, CDR2 FQGNSA. Drawing the rest from reference TRBV7-2 and TRBJ2-2, the complete variable domain is GAGVSQSPSNKVTEKGKDVELRCDPISGHTALYWYRQSLGQGLEFLIYFQGNSAPDKSGLPSDRFSAERTGGSVSTLTIQRTQQEDSAVYLCASSLAVAGGPGGELFFGEGSRLTVL.

There are many counts of this clonotype. This chain uses TRBV7-2 with TRBJ2-2; D unclear. This CDR3 is built from 12 residues. Deletions cut 1 base from V and 8 bases from J, with 5 bases between. The germline gives CDR1 SGHTA, CDR2 FQGNSA. Here the CDR3 DNA reads TGTGCCAGCAGCTTAGAAAGAGGGGAGCTGTTTTTT. Translation gives CASSLERGELFF.

This clonotype is categorized as medium-sized. CDR3 nucleotide sequence: TGTGCCAGCACACAGGGGGCGTTTTCTGGAAACACCATATATTTT. It yields the protein CASTQGAFSGNTIYF. The V call is TRBV6-5, the J call TRBJ1-3; 9 bases map to TRBD1. Germline V lookup: CDR1 MNHEY, CDR2 SVGAGI. The CDR3 extends over 15 amino acids. The J segment lost 1 base and the V segment lost 7 bases, leaving 5 bases of the junction unmatched.

This clonotype qualifies as medium-sized. The chain employs TRBV9 and TRBJ2-1; 11 bases are shared with TRBD2. Germline V CDR1 and CDR2: SGDLS, YYNGEE. V was clipped by 4 bases and J by 7 bases; unmatched bases: 7. The CDR3 has 15 residues. This CDR3 reads CASSLTSGSVNEQFF. In DNA form, the CDR3 reads TGTGCCAGCAGCCTCACTAGCGGGAGTGTGAATGAGCAGTTCTTC.

This clonotype rates as medium-sized. V gene TRBV15 combines with J gene TRBJ2-5, with D perhaps TRBD1 (6 bases). The CDR3 sequence is 17 residues long. Germline V lookup: CDR1 LNHNV, CDR2 YYDKDF (reference sequence). Deletions cut 3 bases from V and 4 bases from J, with 21 bases between. The CDR3 region is CATSSPTGTHYRETQYF. CDR3 in DNA: TGTGCCACCAGCAGTCCCACCGGGACACACTACCGAGAGACCCAGTACTTC.

This clonotype was counted many times. The rearrangement uses TRBV11-3 and TRBJ2-1; 10 bases fit TRBD2. Germline CDR1 SGHNT, CDR2 YENEEA. The CDR3 contains 15 residues. Germline trimming cut 6 bases from V and 5 bases from J; bases unmatched to any gene: 7. The CDR3 coding sequence is TGTGCCAGCAGTTTGACCGGGACTAGCGACAATGAGCAGTTCTTC. Translated: CASSLTGTSDNEQFF.

By sample fraction, this clonotype is medium-sized. J is TRBJ1-6 and V is TRBV28; D unclear. This CDR3 has 15 residues. V dropped 8 bases and J dropped 4 bases, with 15 bases sitting between them. Per the germline V gene, CDR1 is MDHEN and CDR2 is SYDVKM. CDR3 residues: CASVQETSYNSPLHF. Here the CDR3 DNA reads TGTGCCAGCGTCCAGGAAACTTCGTATAATTCACCCCTCCACTTT.

This clonotype showed up many times. V is TRBV7-2 and J is TRBJ1-2; D might be TRBD1 (6 bases). This CDR3 is built from 14 residues. The V and J ends lost 3 bases and 1 base respectively, with 9 bases between them. Germline CDR1 and CDR2: SGHTA and FQGNSA. The CDR3 protein is CASSLTQGNYGYTF. CDR3 DNA: TGTGCCAGCAGCTTGACACAGGGTAACTATGGCTACACCTTC.

In this sample, this clonotype is medium-sized. The gene calls are TRBV30 and TRBJ2-1, with 8 bases fitting TRBD1. The CDR3 sequence is 12 residues long. Germline CDR1 reads GTSNPN; CDR2 reads SVGIG (reference sequence). The ends lost 4 bases at V and 11 bases at J; junction bases unmatched: 7. The CDR3 loop reads CAWNPGQGKQFF. CDR3 in DNA: TGTGCCTGGAATCCCGGACAGGGAAAGCAGTTCTTC.

By share of the sample, this clonotype is medium-sized. The chain combines TRBV6-2 or TRBV6-3 with TRBJ2-3; tentative D call: TRBD2 (6 bases). This CDR3 comprises 13 residues. Trimming pared 10 bases from V and 1 base from J, leaving 12 bases between. Germline-derived CDR1 and CDR2 are MNHEY and SVGEGT. The CDR3 reads CAIRDFRTDTQYF. The CDR3 region has the DNA TGTGCCATAAGGGACTTTCGCACAGATACGCAGTATTTT.

This clonotype is deemed medium-sized. The chain has TRBV4-3 and TRBJ2-1, with a possible D match to TRBD1 (6 bases). This CDR3 is built from 14 residues. The germline V gene encodes CDR1 LGHNA and CDR2 YSLEER. Trimming cost V 2 bases and J 5 bases, with 10 bases left between them. DNA for the CDR3: TGCGCCAGCAGCCAATACAGGGCCCACAATGAGCAGTTCTTC. This codes for CASSQYRAHNEQFF.

By share of the sample, this clonotype is medium-sized. The V call is TRBV7-2, the J call TRBJ1-6; D gene uncertain. Trimming removed 2 bases at V and 7 bases at J, with 9 bases between. The CDR3 sequence is 14 residues long. The germline CDR1 and CDR2 sequences are SGHTA and FQGNSA. CDR3 in DNA: TGTGCCAGCAGCTTAAAAAAGCTCAATTCACCCCTCCACTTT. It codes for CASSLKKLNSPLHF.

As for this clonotype: Since a much larger clone is just one base distant, this may be a read error. This rearrangement joins TRBV7-2 to TRBJ2-1; 7 bases fit TRBD1. This CDR3 comprises 17 residues. CDR1 SGHTA and CDR2 FQGNSA come from the germline V gene. Losses at the gene ends were 0 bases for V and 3 bases for J; bases not matched to a gene: 8. CDR3 loop: CASSLALRQGDYNEQFF. Written as DNA, the CDR3 is TGTGCCAGCAGCTTAGCGTTGAGACAGGGCGACTACAATGAGCAGTTCTTC.